The 2 T cell receptor beta chains below were found in one sample sequenced in a study of blood T cells in healthy people across ages. The authors ran a second PCR of roughly 6 to 11 cycles using a sample-barcoded 5' primer and a J-beta primer mix. TCRdb re-called the 5' RACE reads with MiXCR, one entry per CDR3 protein. The table shows more than 1,000,000 distinct CDR3 sequences, with 20% to 25% occurring only once. The data were also submitted as part of a second study, on T cells of mothers and their children.

The sequencing sample was made of blood. The receptors come from a girl aged 2 to 9 in good health.

In this sample, this clonotype turned up a few times. V gene TRBV29-1 combines with J gene TRBJ2-7; D perhaps matches TRBD1 (5 bases). Germline V gives CDR1 SQVTM, CDR2 ANQGSEA. CDR3 length: 12 residues. Trimming stripped 6 bases from V and 2 bases from J, with 11 bases between. This CDR3 is CSVLKGPYEQYF. CDR3 DNA: TGCAGCGTGTTAAAGGGGCCCTACGAGCAGTACTTC.

This clonotype showed up just a few times. V gene TRBV11-2 combines with J gene TRBJ2-5, with D perhaps TRBD1 or TRBD2 (6 bases each). The DNA end is a closer match to TRBJ2-1, so the J assignment may be wrong. There are 15 residues in the CDR3. The germline CDR1 and CDR2 sequences are SGHAT and FQNNGV. The CDR3 loop reads CASSLDGGLWNEQFF. In DNA, the CDR3 is TGTGCCAGCAGCTTAGATGGGGGGCTCTGGAATGAGCAGTTCTTC.